This T cell receptor (beta chain) was observed in a study of technical replicates of blood from several donors. The CDR3 has 14 residues. V lost 10 bases, J lost 3 bases, and 10 bases stayed unmatched. Germline values: CDR1 MNHNY, CDR2 SVGAGI (reference sequence). The repertoire was sequenced with immunoSEQ multiplex PCR; TCRdb's copy has only in-frame clones and lacks some. The sample lists 45,000 to 60,000 clones; more than 85% were seen once. The rearrangement uses TRBV6-6 and TRBJ1-2; 8 bases match TRBD1. The receptor comes from a human donor in good health. Some clones in this sample may be carry-over from other donors' samples. Sample: PBMCs. CDR3 protein: CATLGRGRDYGYTF. CDR3 sequence (DNA): TGTGCCACTCTGGGCAGGGGGCGCGACTATGGCTACACCTTC.